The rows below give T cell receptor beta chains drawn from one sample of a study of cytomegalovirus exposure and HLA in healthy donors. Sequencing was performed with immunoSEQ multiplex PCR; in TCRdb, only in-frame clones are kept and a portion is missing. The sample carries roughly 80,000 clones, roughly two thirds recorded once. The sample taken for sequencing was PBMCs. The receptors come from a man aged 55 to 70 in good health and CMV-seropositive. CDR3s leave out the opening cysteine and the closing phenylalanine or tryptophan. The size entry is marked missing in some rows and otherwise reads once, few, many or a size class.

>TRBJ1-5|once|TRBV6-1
ASSEVGVVIRPQH
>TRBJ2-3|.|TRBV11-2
ASRLTSGHSTDTQY
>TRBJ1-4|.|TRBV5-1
ASSLGPSDGELF
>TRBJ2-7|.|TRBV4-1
ASSQDADRRGLYEQY
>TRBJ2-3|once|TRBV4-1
ASSQVNAGISTDTQY
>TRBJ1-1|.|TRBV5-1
ASSPNRGGVNTEAF
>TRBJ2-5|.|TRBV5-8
ASSLGGQSEQY
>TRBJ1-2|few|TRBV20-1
SALRGSGYT
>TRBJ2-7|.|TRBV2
ASSGPRGSKQY
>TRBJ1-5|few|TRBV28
ASSFTGPGNQPQH
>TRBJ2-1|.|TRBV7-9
ASSFEAGVDNEQF
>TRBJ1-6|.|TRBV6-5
ASSYGTGQGIHLH
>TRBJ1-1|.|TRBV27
ASSLRQGNTEAF
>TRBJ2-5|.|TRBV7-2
ASSLSSRPWETQY
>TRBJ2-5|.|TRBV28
ASSGGGTQY
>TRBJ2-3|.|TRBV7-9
ASSSYGGTDTQY
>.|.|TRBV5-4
ASSLEPLAAYEQY
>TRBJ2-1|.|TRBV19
ASTLSGRSYNEQF
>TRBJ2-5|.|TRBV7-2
ASRPTSGAPQGAQY
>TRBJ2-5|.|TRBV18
ASSPTGQGGETQY
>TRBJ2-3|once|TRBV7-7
ASSSSGSTDTQY
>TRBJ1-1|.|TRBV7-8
ASSLDMSTEAF
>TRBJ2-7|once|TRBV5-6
ASRPYPGTNAGEQY
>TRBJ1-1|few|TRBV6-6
ASTILLGEDTEAF
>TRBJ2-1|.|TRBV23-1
ASSQRRTSGSGEDEQF
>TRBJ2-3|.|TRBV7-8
ASSPSSDTQY
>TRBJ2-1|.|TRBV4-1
ASSQDLSGGGNEQF
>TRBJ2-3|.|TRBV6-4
ASSDVSLADTQY
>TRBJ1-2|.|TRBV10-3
AARDSLSPDYGYT
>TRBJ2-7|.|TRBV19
ASSVTGNEQY
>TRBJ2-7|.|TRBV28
ASSLSGQGVHEQY
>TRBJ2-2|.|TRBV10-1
ASGSAGELF
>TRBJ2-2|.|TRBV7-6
ATGDSTGELF
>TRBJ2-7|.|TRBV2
ASSGSSYEQY
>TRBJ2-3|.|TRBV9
ASTRQGGSTDTQY
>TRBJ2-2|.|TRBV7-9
SSSSLTGELF
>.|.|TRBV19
ASSPSPDPGYEQY
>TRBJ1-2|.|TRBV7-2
ASSFDRTDGYT
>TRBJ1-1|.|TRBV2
ASRAGQNTEAF
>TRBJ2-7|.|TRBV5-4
ASSAGLADPYEQY
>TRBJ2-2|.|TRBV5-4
ASSRGLAGGNTGELF
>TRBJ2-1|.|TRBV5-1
ASSSGIQSANEQF
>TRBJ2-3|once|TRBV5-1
ASSLGTTSRGDTQY
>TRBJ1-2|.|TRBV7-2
ASIPSGGSGYT
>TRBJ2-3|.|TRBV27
ASSNRVPGPDTQY
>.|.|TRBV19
ASSVRAIWDNEQY
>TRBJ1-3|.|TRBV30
AWSGQGTLRGNTIY
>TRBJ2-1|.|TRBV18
ASSPSSEQF
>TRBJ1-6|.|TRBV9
ASSVGGRSPLH
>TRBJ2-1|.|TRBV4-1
ASSHGGEQF
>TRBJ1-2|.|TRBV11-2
ASSLDTARANYGYT
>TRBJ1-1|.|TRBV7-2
ASSLGGTGVNTEAF
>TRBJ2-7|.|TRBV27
ASGLAVYEQY
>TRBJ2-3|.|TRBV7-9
ASSLGIGGTDTQY
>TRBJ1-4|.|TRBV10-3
AISESRRGSTNEKLF
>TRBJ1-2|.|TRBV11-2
ASSSLRTGDGYT
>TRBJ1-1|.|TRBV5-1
ASSFAGGYTEAF
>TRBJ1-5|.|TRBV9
ASSVSDSNQPQH
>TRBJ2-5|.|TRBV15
ATSRDRGQETQY
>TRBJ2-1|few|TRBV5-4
ASSGRTSGFYNEQF